These 5 T cell receptor beta chains were sequenced from one sample in a study of CD8 T cells in Susac syndrome. Reverse transcription used roughly 0.45 to 1 ug RNA and random hexamers. TCRdb analysed the immunoSEQ multiplex PCR reads with MiXCR anew, one entry per CDR3 protein. The table has under 95,000 distinct CDR3 sequences, more than 85% seen once; the top ten hold approximately 0.48%. Sequences were obtained from CD8+ T cells from PBMCs. The receptor set was obtained from a human donor with Susac syndrome.

The CDR3 DNA is TGTGCCAGCAGTTTAAGAAATGAGCAGTTCTTC. It specifies CASSLRNEQFF. The chain uses TRBV27 and TRBJ2-1; no clear D. CDR3 size: 11 residues. Germline CDR1 and CDR2: MNHEY and SMNVEV (reference sequence). The V and J ends lost 2 bases and 7 bases respectively, with 3 bases between them.

This clonotype has only one observation. The rearrangement links TRBV7-9 to TRBJ2-7; the D is unclear. Trimming stripped 5 bases from V and 4 bases from J, with 15 bases between. Germline V gene lookup returns CDR1 SEHNR and CDR2 FQNEAQ (reference sequence). This CDR3 comprises 14 residues. The DNA of the CDR3 is TGTGCCAGCAGCCCCCCTATTGCAAAATACGAGCAGTACTTC. Translating it yields CASSPPIAKYEQYF.

This chain uses TRBV14 with TRBJ2-6, with D possibly being TRBD2 (5 bases). Trimming stripped 3 bases from V and 0 bases from J, with 6 bases between. Per the germline V gene, CDR1 is SGHDN and CDR2 is FVKESK. The CDR3 spans 15 residues. The CDR3 DNA is TGTGCCAGCAGCCACGGGGTCTCTGGGGCCAACGTCCTGACTTTC. Protein product: CASSHGVSGANVLTF. Complete variable domain (other parts from reference TRBV14 and TRBJ2-6): EAGVTQFPSHSVIEKGQTVTLRCDPISGHDNLYWYRRVMGKEIKFLLHFVKESKQDESGMPNNRFLAERTGGTYSTLKVQPAELEDSGVYFCASSHGVSGANVLTFGAGSRLTVL.

This rearrangement joins TRBV4-2 to TRBJ2-1; the D gene is possibly TRBD2 (6 bases). V was trimmed by 0 bases and J by 3 bases, leaving 15 bases between them. The germline gives CDR1 LGHNA, CDR2 YNFKEQ. The CDR3 contains 17 residues. This chain's CDR3 is CASSQDGRTTLYNEQFF. Written as DNA, the CDR3 is TGTGCCAGCAGCCAAGATGGGAGGACAACCCTCTACAATGAGCAGTTCTTC.

The DNA for the CDR3 is TGTGCCAGCAGCTTGTCCGGTCGTTGGGAGACCCAGTACTTC. Translating it yields CASSLSGRWETQYF. The chain is built from TRBV7-8 and TRBJ2-5; D is ambiguous. Trimming took off 3 bases at V and 5 bases at J, with 13 bases between the two ends. The germline gives CDR1 SGHVS, CDR2 FQNEAQ. This CDR3 is 14 amino acids long.